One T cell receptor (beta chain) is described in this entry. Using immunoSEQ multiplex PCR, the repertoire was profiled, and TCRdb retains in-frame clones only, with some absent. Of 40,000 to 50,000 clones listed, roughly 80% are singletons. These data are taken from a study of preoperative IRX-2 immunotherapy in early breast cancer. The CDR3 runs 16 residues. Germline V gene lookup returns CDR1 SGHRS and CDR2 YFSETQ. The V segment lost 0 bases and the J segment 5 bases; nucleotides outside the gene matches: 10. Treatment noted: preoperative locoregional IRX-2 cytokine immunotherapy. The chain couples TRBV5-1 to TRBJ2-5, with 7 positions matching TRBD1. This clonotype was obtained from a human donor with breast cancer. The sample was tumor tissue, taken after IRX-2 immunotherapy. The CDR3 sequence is CASSLAGRGSGETQYF. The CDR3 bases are TGCGCCAGCAGCTTGGCCGGCAGGGGGTCGGGGGAGACCCAGTACTTC.